The entry below describes one T cell receptor (beta chain). This sample is part of a study of blood T cell repertoires in COVID-19. Turning to the study itself: Sites across the United States, Italy and Spain contributed samples from acute and convalescent COVID-19.

Source study methods: From reference gene primer amplification, estimates of nucleated cell counts were derived. Sequencing was performed with immunoSEQ multiplex PCR; in TCRdb, only in-frame clones are kept and a portion is missing. That table supplies the V and J calls and clone size; D and trimming were determined from the DNA. The table has 200,000 to 250,000 clones, approximately 90% seen once; the top ten hold less than 3.5%. V was clipped by 0 bases and J by 6 bases, with 6 bases between them. This CDR3 region has 13 residues. From germline, CDR1 is MDHEN and CDR2 SYDVKM. This chain connects TRBV28 to TRBJ1-5, with D unclear. The specimen sequenced was peripheral blood. This TCR came from a man aged 25-45 years with COVID-19, enrolled during active disease. CDR3 sequence: CASSLWRAQPQHF. The CDR3 DNA follows: TGTGCCAGCAGTTTATGGCGGGCTCAGCCCCAGCATTTT.